This section outlines one T cell receptor beta chain sequence together with its context. Time point noted: peripheral blood 6 weeks after treatment start. The table came from immunoSEQ multiplex PCR; TCRdb's copy has only in-frame clones and leaves some out. The top ten clones hold roughly 12% of a sample with more than 60,000 clones, almost 90% of them seen once. This record comes from a study of PD-L1 blockade in urothelial cancer. Study-wide context: The number of prior chemotherapy regimens per patient was 0 to 3.

The specimen was PBMCs, collected around atezolizumab (anti-PD-L1) treatment. The TCR comes from a man aged 55 to 70 with urothelial cancer.

The chain's CDR3 is CSVDRTGMNTEAFF. Here the CDR3 DNA reads TGCAGCGTTGACCGGACGGGAATGAACACTGAAGCTTTCTTT. The chain combines TRBV29-1 with TRBJ1-1; D is unresolved. The V end was cut by 3 bases, the J end by 0 bases, with 11 bases between. CDR3 size: 14 residues. Germline-derived CDR1 and CDR2 are SQVTM and ANQGSEA.